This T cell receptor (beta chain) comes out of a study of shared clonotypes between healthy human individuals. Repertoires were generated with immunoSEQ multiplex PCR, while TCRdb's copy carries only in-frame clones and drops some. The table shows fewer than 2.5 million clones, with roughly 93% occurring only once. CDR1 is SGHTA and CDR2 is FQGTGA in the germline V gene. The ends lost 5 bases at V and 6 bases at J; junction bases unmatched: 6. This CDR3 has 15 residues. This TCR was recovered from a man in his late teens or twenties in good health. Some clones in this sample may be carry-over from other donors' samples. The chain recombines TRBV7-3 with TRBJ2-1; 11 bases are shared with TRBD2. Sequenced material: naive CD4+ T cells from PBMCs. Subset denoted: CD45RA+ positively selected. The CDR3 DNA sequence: TGTGCCAGCAGCCGGGGACTAGCGGACGTCAATGAGCAGTTCTTC. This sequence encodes CASSRGLADVNEQFF.